This TCR beta chain was identified in a study of cytomegalovirus exposure and HLA in healthy donors. V lost 3 bases and J lost 2, with 7 bases in between. The germline V gene encodes CDR1 MNHEY and CDR2 SMNVEV (reference sequence). The CDR3 extends over 14 amino acids. Overall study findings and caveats: Most TCR beta V segments were productive about 90% or about 30% of the time in an earlier analysis. Researchers catalogued 164 TCR beta chains as cytomegalovirus-associated. A reported reduction in N-insertions relative to the 666-donor mean was seen in an Asian-associated ancestry cluster in a later analysis.

With respect to this clone: Its antigen is currently unknown. Other DNA sequences in this specimen translate into the identical CDR3.

In nominal health when sampled, donors likely had unrecorded immune exposures nonetheless. 13 Jbeta primers and 60 Vbeta primers were used for the PCR. The repertoire was sequenced with immunoSEQ multiplex PCR; TCRdb's copy has only in-frame clones and lacks some. The sample lists about 190,000 clones, 75% to 90% occurring once. The source of this sequence is a man aged 40-50 years in good health and CMV-seropositive. The sequencing sample was made of PBMCs. The chain uses TRBV27 and TRBJ1-4; no definite D call. The CDR3, as DNA: TGTGCCAGCAGTTTTGGAGGGACTAATGAAAAACTGTTTTTT. It specifies CASSFGGTNEKLFF.